This T cell receptor beta chain comes out of a study of cytomegalovirus exposure and HLA in healthy donors. At the level of the study: Earlier, 95 million to 130 million unique TCR beta sequences were recovered from some 200 million T cells by an analysis.

The PCR employed 60 Vbeta primers together with 13 Jbeta primers. This table comes from immunoSEQ multiplex PCR, and its TCRdb copy is limited to in-frame clones, with some not included. The sample holds 150,000 to 200,000 clones, about 13% seen once. CDR1 and CDR2 from the germline V gene are SGHNT and YENEEA. The CDR3 has 14 residues. V lost 5 bases, J lost 4 bases, and 4 bases stayed unmatched. With regard to this clone: Its cognate antigen is unknown.

Findings and caveats of the study: Several of the most significant clusters appeared, in a later analysis, to be linked to common viral pathogens. Reportedly, diagnosis of cytomegalovirus status by the classifier showed high specificity and sensitivity.

This chain uses TRBV11-3 with TRBJ1-1; 10 bases line up with TRBD1. The receptor comes from a man aged 50-60 years in good health and CMV-seropositive. Sequencing input: PBMCs. CDR3 amino acids: CASSTRQGATEAFF. The CDR3 DNA reads TGTGCCAGCAGCACTCGACAGGGGGCCACTGAAGCTTTCTTT.